This T cell receptor beta chain derives from a study of beta chain features in type 1 diabetes (dated by TCRdb to the late 2010s). Study-wide context: Mean age, gender distribution, total cell number and subset yield were not different between patients and healthy donors. A total of 85 million to 140 million sorted cells were examined across all samples, and a strong correlation was observed between cell number per subset and RNA yield. The study compared TCRB repertoires of sorted circulating CD4+ T cell subsets between recently diagnosed type 1 diabetes patients and matched healthy donors. Whereas all 28 donors provided naive and central memory subsets, regulatory and stem cell-like memory subsets were isolated from just 8 patients and roughly 8 healthy donors. What the study reported, not specific to this receptor: Because cDNA was sequenced instead of genomic DNA, highly expressing activated cells could be over-represented, though the groups showed no difference in activation or CD3 levels. Shorter templates might have been favored by PCR, but patient and control samples were amplified and corrected together, so both groups would have been affected equally by any skew. HLA sub-analyses involved small numbers of individuals, so any influence of HLA type on TCRB rearrangement remained unresolved. Fewer insertions and more nucleotide deletions at VDJ recombination sites were observed in patients with type 1 diabetes, implying thymic rearrangement abnormalities. A moderate but significant shortening of TCRB CDR3 length was observed in type 1 diabetes patients in all four CD4+ subsets. Naive, central memory and regulatory TCRB repertoires appeared to be more alike among patients than among healthy donors.

This clone was counted only a few times. The antigen this receptor binds is unknown. Base qualities are not at hand, and no much larger clone is one base apart. Each donor gave one peripheral blood draw, roughly 110 mL on average, collected into heparinised tubes. Using a panel that included CD45RO, CCR7, CD25, CD127, CD95 and CD27, naive, central memory, regulatory and stem cell-like memory CD4+ T cells were sorted on a BD FACSAria II. Every sorted population had a purity above 98%. PBMCs were isolated immediately by Lymphoprep density gradient centrifugation and stained directly without culture. So that batch effects would be minimized, each experiment stained and sorted samples in pairs, pairing one healthy donor with one patient. V is pruned by 6 bases and J by 7 bases, leaving 10 bases of the junction without a gene match. The CDR3 runs 13 residues from the cysteine to the phenylalanine. Only the CDR3 DNA stays, 39 bases, in frame from base 1. Based on the germline V gene, the CDR1 and CDR2 sequences are SQVTM and ANQGSEA.

The High Capacity cDNA Reverse Transcription Kit was used to reverse transcribe all of the isolated RNA, meaning that expressed TCRB transcripts were what got sequenced. Deep immunoSEQ sequencing was performed on naive, central memory and regulatory T cell samples, with an average of roughly 4 million total reads per sample. Sorted cells were lysed in RLT buffer, and RNA was extracted using DNase-treated RNeasy Micro or Mini kits according to cell number. To prevent cross-contamination, each cell subset was processed individually, whereas patient and healthy donor samples were processed jointly. Using the immunoSEQ multiplex PCR, TCRB sequences were amplified from cDNA into 87-bp fragments spanning the CDR3 region. Sequencing of the amplicons was performed on the Illumina HiSeq platform. On the authors' methods: PCR bias was corrected computationally using synthetic template baselines, and reads within Hamming distance 2 were collapsed, with unmergeable singletons discarded. Reads were aligned against IMGT to assign V, D and J genes, CDR3 length and insertions or deletions at six rearrangement sites. Clonotype counts were normalized to sorted cell number within each subset before computing true diversity and Gini coefficients with the tcR R package. The overlap coefficient, calculated on TCRB nucleotide sequences, was used to quantify repertoire sharing. Out-of-frame TCRB sequences from naive cells were analyzed as a proxy for the pre-selection repertoire. This is the immuneACCESS table as TCRdb keeps it, with only in-frame sequences that have V and J called. A part of the clones is gone; compared with another copy, unresolved V genes explain less than half, and the rest is unexplained. V, J and clone size are those of that table, while D and trimming were read from the DNA. The sample contains a few hundred thousand clones, approximately 30% of them found a single time. In total, the top ten clones hold about 0.065% of the sample.

The rearranged chain carries TRBV29-1 and TRBJ1-2; TRBD1 lines up with 8 middle nucleotides. The origin of this receptor is a man aged 18 to 35 in good health. The sample taken for sequencing was naive CD4+ T cells from blood. The cell subset or site label, read with the paper, signifies: true naive CD4+ T cells. The sequenced DNA is TGCAGCGTGGGGACAGGCGCTAGATCTGGCTACACCTTC. Its translation is CSVGTGARSGYTF.